The rows below give T cell receptor beta chains drawn from one sample of a study of identical twins. TCRdb reanalysed the 5' RACE reads using MiXCR and keeps one entry per CDR3 protein. Altogether 1.5 million or so distinct CDR3 sequences are present, roughly a third being singletons, with the ten largest covering around 0.3%. Sequenced material: cord blood. Receptors originate from a newborn girl in good health. The CDR3 runs from the conserved cysteine through the conserved F or W. The order of the fields is clone size, V gene, D gene, J gene, CDR3 DNA, CDR3 protein. A D gene is named only where the DNA matches it firmly. Clone size, where shown, is once, few, many, or a class for clones that have expanded.

size: few
V: TRBV5-1
D: .
J: TRBJ2-2
DNA: TGCGCCAGCAGCTTGGCTTGGGAGACTTCAAACACCGGGGAGCTGTTTTTT
CDR3: CASSLAWETSNTGELFF

size: .
V: TRBV3-1
D: TRBD2
J: TRBJ2-7
DNA: TGTGCCAGCAGCTCCGGGACTAGCGGGGGGGACGAGCAGTACTTC
CDR3: CASSSGTSGGDEQYF

size: .
V: TRBV20-1
D: TRBD1
J: TRBJ2-1
DNA: TGCAGTGCTGGTCCCGGGACAGGGGACAATGAGCAGTTCTTC
CDR3: CSAGPGTGDNEQFF

size: .
V: TRBV20-1
D: .
J: TRBJ2-2
DNA: TGCAGTGCTAGGATGACTAGGAGCGCCGGGGAGCTGTTTTTT
CDR3: CSARMTRSAGELFF

size: .
V: TRBV3-1
D: .
J: TRBJ1-1
DNA: TGTGCCAGCAGCCAAGGGGCCCATGAAGCTTTCTTT
CDR3: CASSQGAHEAFF

size: few
V: TRBV6-6
D: .
J: TRBJ2-4
DNA: TGTGCCAGCAGCCCCTCAGTGATCCGACTAGCCAAAAACATTCAGTACTTC
CDR3: CASSPSVIRLAKNIQYF

size: .
V: TRBV6-5
D: .
J: TRBJ2-2
DNA: TGTGCCAGCCGGGGGCCGAACACCGGGGAGCTGTTTTTT
CDR3: CASRGPNTGELFF

size: few
V: TRBV2
D: TRBD1
J: TRBJ1-4
DNA: TGTGCCACCGTACAGGGGGCCGATGAAAAGCTGTTTTTT
CDR3: CATVQGADEKLFF

size: few
V: TRBV15
D: .
J: TRBJ1-4
DNA: TGTGCCACCAGCAGAGATCGGAGCACTCCTAATGAAAAACTGTTTTTT
CDR3: CATSRDRSTPNEKLFF

size: .
V: TRBV7-8
D: .
J: TRBJ1-4
DNA: TGTGCCAGCAGCTTAGCAACAGGGTTCAGGGAAAAACTGTTTTTT
CDR3: CASSLATGFREKLFF

size: few
V: TRBV3-1
D: .
J: TRBJ1-2
DNA: TGTGCCAGCAGCCAATTGGGGAGCTATGGCTACACCTTC
CDR3: CASSQLGSYGYTF

size: few
V: TRBV27
D: .
J: TRBJ2-5
DNA: TGTGCCAGCAGACGGGGCAAAGGGCTAGCGATAGAGACCCAGTACTTC
CDR3: CASRRGKGLAIETQYF

size: few
V: TRBV12-3/TRBV12-4
D: TRBD2
J: TRBJ2-1
DNA: TGTGCCAGCAGTTTAGGGCCGGGACTAGCGGGGATCAATGAGCAGTTCTTC
CDR3: CASSLGPGLAGINEQFF

size: .
V: TRBV20-1
D: TRBD2
J: TRBJ2-1
DNA: TGCAGTGCTAGCGGGACTAGCGGGGGTCGCGGATACAATGAGCAGTTCTTC
CDR3: CSASGTSGGRGYNEQFF

size: few
V: TRBV7-9
D: .
J: TRBJ2-7
DNA: TGTGCCAGCAGCGGCAGACAAGTCTACGAGCAGTACTTC
CDR3: CASSGRQVYEQYF

size: .
V: TRBV3-1
D: TRBD1
J: TRBJ2-7
DNA: TGTGCCAGCAGCCAAGGGCCGGGACAGGTACCCGAGCAGTACTTC
CDR3: CASSQGPGQVPEQYF

size: once
V: TRBV7-7
D: .
J: TRBJ2-2
DNA: TGTGCCAGCAGCTTGAAGCCGGGACCGATTTCCGGGGAGCTGTTTTTT
CDR3: CASSLKPGPISGELFF

size: .
V: TRBV20-1
D: .
J: TRBJ2-1
DNA: TGCAGTGCTAGAGATTGGGGGACAAGCTCCTACAATGAGCAGTTCTTC
CDR3: CSARDWGTSSYNEQFF

size: few
V: TRBV27
D: .
J: TRBJ2-5
DNA: TGTGCCAGCAGTTTCTCAAGGGGGAAGACCCAGTACTTC
CDR3: CASSFSRGKTQYF

size: few
V: TRBV20-1
D: .
J: TRBJ1-5
DNA: TGCAGTGTCGGTGACAGGAGCAATCAGCCCCAGCATTTT
CDR3: CSVGDRSNQPQHF

size: .
V: TRBV20-1
D: TRBD1
J: TRBJ1-5
DNA: TGCAGTGCTCGTGGGACAGGGGGCTATAGCAATCAGCCCCAGCATTTT
CDR3: CSARGTGGYSNQPQHF

size: few
V: TRBV5-1
D: .
J: TRBJ2-3
DNA: TGCGCCAGCAGCTTCTGGGCTGGCTCTAGCACAGATACGCAGTATTTT
CDR3: CASSFWAGSSTDTQYF

size: few
V: TRBV28
D: TRBD1
J: TRBJ1-1
DNA: TGTGCCAGCAGTTTAGGGGACAGCGGCACTGAAGCTTTCTTT
CDR3: CASSLGDSGTEAFF

size: .
V: TRBV20-1
D: TRBD1
J: TRBJ2-7
DNA: TGCAGTGCTAGAGACGGACAGGGGGCAGGCTACGAGCAGTACTTC
CDR3: CSARDGQGAGYEQYF

size: few
V: TRBV27
D: TRBD2
J: TRBJ2-5
DNA: TGTGCCAGCAGGCACACATTCGGGACTAGCGGAGAGACCCAGTACTTC
CDR3: CASRHTFGTSGETQYF

size: .
V: TRBV20-1
D: TRBD2
J: TRBJ2-7
DNA: TGCAGTGCTCCCCGGCTAGCGGGGGCAAGCTCCTACAATGAGCAGTACTTC
CDR3: CSAPRLAGASSYNEQYF

size: few
V: TRBV16
D: .
J: TRBJ2-4
DNA: TGTGCCAGCAGCCAAGTCGGGGGGCCGAACATTCAGTACTTC
CDR3: CASSQVGGPNIQYF

size: few
V: TRBV28
D: .
J: TRBJ2-2
DNA: TGTGCCAGCAGTTTCTACTCTTCGAACACCGGGGAGCTGTTTTTT
CDR3: CASSFYSSNTGELFF

size: .
V: TRBV7-8
D: TRBD2
J: TRBJ2-3
DNA: TGTGCCAGCAGCCCTGTTGGCGGGGGGACCTTAGATGGTACGCAGTATTTT
CDR3: CASSPVGGGTLDGTQYF

size: .
V: TRBV24-1
D: TRBD2
J: TRBJ2-5
DNA: TGTGCCACCAGTGATTCCAGACTAGCGGGATACTACAATGAGCAGTACTTC
CDR3: CATSDSRLAGYYNEQYF

size: few
V: TRBV6-5
D: .
J: TRBJ2-5
DNA: TGTGCCAGCCAGAGTGTGGGCAGGGTTAGAGAGACCCAGTACTTC
CDR3: CASQSVGRVRETQYF

size: .
V: TRBV2
D: .
J: TRBJ2-1
DNA: TGTGCCAGCCTAAAAGAAGTGGGAGAGCGTGAGCAGTTCTTC
CDR3: CASLKEVGEREQFF

size: few
V: TRBV3-1
D: TRBD2
J: TRBJ2-5
DNA: TGTGCCAGCAGCCAAGTTGGGACTAGGGATGAGCAGTACTTC
CDR3: CASSQVGTRDEQYF

size: .
V: TRBV11-1
D: .
J: TRBJ2-3
DNA: .
CDR3: CASSLVASGAPPTDTRYF

size: .
V: TRBV10-3
D: .
J: TRBJ2-1
DNA: TGTGCCATCAGTGAGTCAGCCCGGGGCCTAGCCTACAATGAGCAGTTCTTC
CDR3: CAISESARGLAYNEQFF